One and the same sample provided the 28 T cell receptor beta chains below, sequenced in a study of shared clonotypes between healthy human individuals (dated by TCRdb to the early 2020s). Library preparation employed the immunoSEQ multiplex PCR assay. TCRdb holds this immuneACCESS table with in-frame rearrangements only. Some clones are missing; in checked studies, unresolved V genes explain under half, and the rest has no known cause. Present in this sample are more than 2,000,000 clones, about 92% of which were seen just once. The top ten clonotypes cover under 0.45% of the sample. Sequenced input: naive CD4+ T cells from PBMCs. In light of the paper, this sample's cell subset or site label describes: CD45RA+ positively selected. Receptor source: a man aged 18 to 35 in good health. Some clones in this sample may be carry-over from other donors' samples.

CDR3 region: CASLKGGRETAYEQYF. The CDR3 DNA sequence: TGTGCCAGCCTGAAAGGGGGCCGGGAGACGGCCTACGAGCAGTACTTC. The gene calls are TRBV21-1 and TRBJ2-7; the table's D call of TRBD1 was not tested on the DNA. TRBV21-1 is a recognized pseudogene. This CDR3 contains 16 residues.

V usage is TRBV28 and J usage is TRBJ2-7; 7 bases match TRBD2. Looked up from germline, CDR1 is MDHEN and CDR2 is SYDVKM. The CDR3 is 15 residues long. V dropped 2 bases and J dropped 4; count of bases not matched to a gene: 8. CDR3: CASSLPGSGLYEQYF. The CDR3 DNA reads as TGTGCCAGCAGTTTACCTGGTAGCGGGCTGTACGAGCAGTACTTC.

The rearrangement joins TRBV5-1 to TRBJ1-4, with D perhaps TRBD1 (5 bases). The CDR3 runs to 14 residues. V lost 5 bases and J lost 4, with 12 bases in between. Germline CDR1 SGHRS, CDR2 YFSETQ. The CDR3 region has the DNA TGCGCCAGCAGGGATCAGGGCCATAATGAAAAACTGTTTTTT. It translates to CASRDQGHNEKLFF.

J is TRBJ1-1 and V is TRBV7-2; tentatively, D is TRBD1 (5 bases). CDR1 and CDR2 from the germline V gene are SGHTA and FQGNSA. The germline V and J ends were trimmed by 1 base and 3 bases, with 12 bases remaining between them. There are 15 residues in the CDR3. CDR3 in amino acids: CASSLVRGTDTEAFF. The CDR3 nucleotides are TGTGCCAGCAGCTTAGTCCGGGGGACGGACACTGAAGCTTTCTTT.

The chain links TRBV27 to TRBJ2-6, with D perhaps matching TRBD2 (5 bases). Germline V CDR1 and CDR2: MNHEY, SMNVEV (reference sequence). This CDR3 is built from 18 residues. The V end was cut by 6 bases, the J end by 1 base, with 19 bases between. CDR3: CASSPRFPGESGANVLTF. The CDR3 DNA sequence: TGTGCCAGCAGCCCCCGGTTCCCCGGGGAGTCTGGGGCCAACGTCCTGACTTTC. The full variable domain, completed using reference TRBV27 and TRBJ2-6, is EAQVTQNPRYLITVTGKKLTVTCSQNMNHEYMSWYRQDPGLGLRQIYYSMNVEVTDKGDVPEGYKVSRKEKRNFPLILESPSPNQTSLYFCASSPRFPGESGANVLTFGAGSRLTVL.

The chain carries TRBV4-1 and TRBJ1-2, with 8 positions matching TRBD1. Losses at the gene ends were 4 bases for V and 8 bases for J; bases not matched to a gene: 15. CDR1 and CDR2 from the germline V gene are MGHRA and YSYEKL. The CDR3 is made up of 16 amino acids. The CDR3 here is CASSPGGRTGPRGYTF. CDR3 coding DNA: TGCGCCAGCAGCCCGGGAGGTCGGACAGGGCCACGGGGCTACACCTTC.

A few counts support this clone. J is TRBJ1-2 and V is TRBV28, with a tentative D call TRBD1 (5 bases). CDR3 length: 17 residues. V gave up 6 bases and J gave up 4 bases, with 24 bases separating them. Looked up from germline, CDR1 is MDHEN and CDR2 is SYDVKM. CDR3 in amino acids: CASSSSQTGSLRYGYTF. The CDR3, as DNA: TGTGCCAGCAGCTCATCACAAACAGGTTCACTGCGCTATGGCTACACCTTC.

The chain has TRBV9 and TRBJ2-5, with 7 bases fitting TRBD2. Germline V lookup: CDR1 SGDLS, CDR2 YYNGEE. The CDR3 contains 15 residues. The V and J ends lost 0 bases and 1 base, in that order; junction bases with no gene match: 3. CDR3 residues: CASSVGLAAQETQYF. CDR3 in DNA: TGTGCCAGCAGCGTAGGGCTAGCGGCCCAAGAGACCCAGTACTTC.

The rearrangement links TRBV6-6 to TRBJ2-7; D may be TRBD2 (7 bases). V was cut by 6 bases and J by 6 bases, with 24 bases left in between. This CDR3 has 16 amino acids. Germline assignment: CDR1 MNHNY and CDR2 SVGAGI (reference sequence). CDR3 sequence: CASSGGLGHLKGEQYF. In DNA, the CDR3 is TGTGCCAGCAGCGGGGGGTTGGGACACCTGAAGGGCGAGCAGTACTTC.

The V gene is TRBV28, the J gene TRBJ2-7; D tentatively fits TRBD1 or TRBD2 (6 bases each). The germline CDR1 and CDR2 sequences are MDHEN and SYDVKM. V shed 7 bases and J shed 1 base, with 14 bases lying between them. This CDR3 comprises 14 residues. The CDR3 sequence: CASNAPGASYEQYF. In DNA form, the CDR3 reads TGTGCCAGCAACGCCCCGGGGGCGTCCTACGAGCAGTACTTC.

This sequence joins TRBV19 and TRBJ2-3, with TRBD2 as a possible D gene (6 bases). V lost 6 bases and J 2 bases, leaving 12 bases between the germline ends. CDR1 is LNHDA, CDR2 SQIVND, per germline (reference sequence). The length of the CDR3 is 14 residues. The CDR3 spells CASRAGAPTDTQYF. The CDR3 DNA reads TGTGCCAGTAGAGCGGGCGCGCCCACAGATACGCAGTATTTT.

V and J are TRBV7-9 and TRBJ1-3, with D perhaps matching TRBD1 (5 bases). The CDR3 runs 17 residues. V lost 5 bases and J 1 base, leaving 18 bases between the germline ends. CDR1 SEHNR and CDR2 FQNEAQ come from the germline V gene (reference sequence). CDR3 DNA sequence: TGTGCCAGCAGCCCGCGGAGACAGCCGATTTCTGGAAACACCATATATTTT. It codes for CASSPRRQPISGNTIYF. Full variable domain (rest looked up from reference TRBV7-9 and TRBJ1-3): DTGVSQNPRHKITKRGQNVTFRCDPISEHNRLYWYRQTLGQGPEFLTYFQNEAQLEKSRLLSDRFSAERPKGSFSTLEIQRTEQGDSAMYLCASSPRRQPISGNTIYFGEGSWLTVV.

This chain links TRBV7-3 with TRBJ2-5; D not certain. V dropped 1 base and J dropped 5 bases, with 11 bases sitting between them. Germline loops: CDR1 SGHTA, CDR2 FQGTGA. CDR3 length equals 14 residues. In DNA form, the CDR3 reads TGTGCCAGCAGCTTAATGGGGATTGGCGAGACCCAGTACTTC. Translating it yields CASSLMGIGETQYF.

The chain employs TRBV10-3 and TRBJ1-1; D gene uncertain. Germline V gene data show CDR1 as ENHRY and CDR2 as SYGVKD. CDR3 length: 15 amino acids. Trimming cost V 3 bases and J 5 bases, with 16 bases left between them. Written as DNA, the CDR3 is TGTGCCATCAGTGAAGTCGGGCTGAGTGGGACTGAAGCTTTCTTT. It codes for CAISEVGLSGTEAFF.

The chain combines TRBV6-4 with TRBJ2-1; D possibly corresponds to TRBD1 (6 bases). The germline CDR1 and CDR2 sequences are MRHNA and SNTAGT. CDR3 size: 16 residues. With 3 bases removed from V and 7 bases from J, the gap between germline ends came to 19 bases. The CDR3 reads CASSESPNRAFNEQFF. The CDR3 nucleotides are TGTGCCAGCAGTGAGTCCCCCAACAGGGCTTTTAATGAGCAGTTCTTC.

The V and J genes are TRBV7-9 and TRBJ2-7; D may correspond to TRBD1 or TRBD2 (6 bases each). V was clipped by 5 bases and J by 5 bases, with 22 bases between them. Germline values: CDR1 SEHNR, CDR2 FQNEAQ (reference sequence). This CDR3 has 16 residues. The CDR3 DNA reads TGTGCCAGCAGCCCCCCGGGGGCAGGGTGGGAAAACGAGCAGTACTTC. Its protein is CASSPPGAGWENEQYF.

The gene calls are TRBV4-1 and TRBJ1-2, with TRBD1 identical over 8 bases. This CDR3 comprises 13 residues. Trimming removed 0 bases from V and 13 bases from J; junction bases left unmatched: 7. The V gene's germline CDR1 is MGHRA and CDR2 YSYEKL. The CDR3: CASSQESRTGLTF. The CDR3 region has the DNA TGCGCCAGCAGCCAAGAAAGCAGGACAGGGCTCACCTTC.

The chain links TRBV21-1 to TRBJ1-1. TRBV21-1 is listed as a pseudogene. This CDR3 region has 15 residues. The CDR3 DNA is TGTGCCAGCAGCAAACAGGGGGGGGAGGACACTGAAGCTTTCTTT. Translation: CASSKQGGEDTEAFF.

The sample holds a few counts of this clone. V gene TRBV2 combines with J gene TRBJ1-5; TRBD1 is a possible D gene (5 bases). Trimming removed 2 bases at V and 0 bases at J, with 11 bases between. CDR1 and CDR2 from the germline V gene are SNHLY and FYNNEI. CDR3 length: 16 amino acids. The CDR3 DNA sequence: TGTGCCAGCAGTGAACGAGAGACAGCTAGCAATCAGCCCCAGCATTTT. Protein product: CASSERETASNQPQHF.

V usage is TRBV4-1 and J usage is TRBJ2-1, with 8 bases identical to TRBD2. The CDR3 runs 17 residues. Germline V gene lookup returns CDR1 MGHRA and CDR2 YSYEKL. V lost 3 bases, J lost 0 bases, and 7 bases stayed unmatched. CDR3 region: CASSQDGGGSSYNEQFF. The CDR3 DNA reads TGCGCCAGCAGCCAGGACGGCGGGGGGAGCTCCTACAATGAGCAGTTCTTC.

The chain combines TRBV6-1 with TRBJ2-5; the D gene is possibly TRBD1 (5 bases). This CDR3 region has 14 residues. Per germline, CDR1 MNHNS and CDR2 SASEGT. V was cut by 6 bases and J by 2 bases, with 13 bases left in between. CDR3 in DNA: TGTGCCAGCAGCCCTAGGGGTCTTCAAGAGACCCAGTACTTC. Its translation: CASSPRGLQETQYF.

This sequence joins TRBV4-3 and TRBJ1-1, with D uncertain. V lost 6 bases and J lost 7, with 15 bases in between. Germline V gene data show CDR1 as LGHNA and CDR2 as YSLEER. This CDR3 region has 13 residues. The CDR3 reads CASSRTRLIEAFF. The CDR3 nucleotides read TGCGCCAGCAGTCGGACCCGCCTCATTGAAGCTTTCTTT.

The chain has TRBV5-1 and TRBJ2-7; tentative D call: TRBD2 (6 bases). V lost 4 bases and J 6 bases, leaving 17 bases between the germline ends. This CDR3 spans 14 amino acids. Germline V gene data show CDR1 as SGHRS and CDR2 as YFSETQ. CDR3 DNA: TGCGCCAGCAGCACCCCTCAGGGCGGGACCGAGCAGTACTTC. Amino acid sequence: CASSTPQGGTEQYF.

With regard to this clone: Other DNA variants within this sample encode the same CDR3. V and J are TRBV9 and TRBJ2-1; tentative D call: TRBD2 (5 bases). Looked up from germline, CDR1 is SGDLS and CDR2 is YYNGEE. V was cut by 0 bases and J by 3 bases, with 7 bases left in between. The CDR3 consists of 14 residues. The CDR3 DNA reads TGTGCCAGCAGCGTAGGTGGACTCTACAATGAGCAGTTCTTC. It encodes CASSVGGLYNEQFF.

This sequence joins TRBV5-1 and TRBJ1-5; D gene ambiguous. V dropped 0 bases and J dropped 7 bases, with 14 bases sitting between them. This CDR3 is 15 amino acids long. Germline loops: CDR1 SGHRS, CDR2 YFSETQ. The CDR3 region has the DNA TGCGCCAGCAGCTTGGCCCCGGGGATTGGGCAGCCCCAGCATTTT. Its protein is CASSLAPGIGQPQHF.

This clone appeared once. This rearrangement joins TRBV11-2 to TRBJ1-1; the D is unclear. Trimming took off 0 bases at V and 4 bases at J, with 9 bases between the two ends. The CDR3 totals 14 residues. Germline CDR1 and CDR2: SGHAT and FQNNGV. The CDR3 loop is CASSLDLTATEAFF. CDR3 coding DNA: TGTGCCAGCAGCTTAGATCTAACGGCCACTGAAGCTTTCTTT.

The rearrangement joins TRBV6-6 to TRBJ2-1; the D gene could be TRBD1 or TRBD2 (5 bases each). V was pared by 2 bases and J by 8 bases, with 10 bases between. The CDR3 covers 13 residues. The V gene's germline CDR1 is MNHNY and CDR2 SVGAGI (reference sequence). CDR3 protein: CASSYRGSHEQFF. In nucleotides, the CDR3 is TGTGCCAGCAGTTACCGGGGCTCCCATGAGCAGTTCTTC.

A note on this clone: Relative to the germline gene, one junction end is altered; a read error may explain this. The chain joins TRBV14 to TRBJ1-2; D might be TRBD1 (6 bases). This CDR3 contains 11 residues. CDR1 SGHDN and CDR2 FVKESK come from the germline V gene. Written as DNA, the CDR3 is TGTGCCAGCAGCCAAGATGGGGGCATTCGCTTC. Encoded protein: CASSQDGGIRF.